One and the same sample provided the 15 T cell receptor beta chains below, sequenced in a study of long-term antiretroviral therapy in people with HIV. The run of the v3.0 immunoSEQ assay was at survey level. Sequencing was performed with immunoSEQ multiplex PCR; in TCRdb, only in-frame clones are kept and a portion is missing. Of more than 7,500 clones listed, 65% to 85% are singletons. The starting material was unsorted PBMCs, obtained 0.4 years before starting antiretroviral therapy. These receptors all come from a man aged 30-40 years with HIV.

The V and J genes are TRBV6-1 and TRBJ2-7, with 7 bases identical to TRBD1. The CDR3 is 13 amino acids. Losses at the gene ends were 6 bases for V and 1 base for J; bases not matched to a gene: 3. In germline, CDR1 is MNHNS, CDR2 SASEGT. Written as DNA, the CDR3 is TGTGCCAGCAGGGGACAGAATTCCTACGAGCAGTACTTC. It translates to CASRGQNSYEQYF.

J is TRBJ2-7 and V is TRBV2, with unresolved D. Trimming left V 4 bases short and J 4 bases short, with 5 bases between. The CDR3 has 11 amino acids. Germline values: CDR1 SNHLY, CDR2 FYNNEI. The CDR3 region has the DNA TGTGCCAGCAGTGCTCAGTACGAGCAGTACTTC. It codes for CASSAQYEQYF.

The chain recombines TRBV27 with TRBJ1-2, with D possibly matching TRBD1 (6 bases). Germline V gene sequence: CDR1 MNHEY, CDR2 SMNVEV (reference sequence). The CDR3 consists of 14 residues. Between the trimmed V and J ends, which lost 6 bases and 4 bases, there was a span of 15 bases. The chain's CDR3 is CASSPKDRFYGYTF. The DNA of the CDR3 is TGTGCCAGCAGCCCCAAAGACAGGTTCTATGGCTACACCTTC.

The chain links TRBV5-1 to TRBJ1-1; D gene unclear. With 0 bases removed from V and 1 base from J, the gap between germline ends came to 10 bases. The CDR3 extends over 15 amino acids. Germline V gene sequence: CDR1 SGHRS, CDR2 YFSETQ. Here the CDR3 reads CASSLEEGPNTEAFF. DNA for the CDR3: TGCGCCAGCAGCTTGGAAGAGGGCCCGAACACTGAAGCTTTCTTT.

This rearrangement joins TRBV7-9 to TRBJ1-4; tentative D call: TRBD1 (5 bases). Germline V lookup: CDR1 SEHNR, CDR2 FQNEAQ (reference sequence). The V end lost 5 bases, the J end lost 8 bases, and 18 bases lay between the germline ends. This CDR3 region has 15 residues. The CDR3: CASSVDRREGEKLFF. The CDR3 nucleotides are TGTGCCAGCAGCGTCGACAGAAGGGAAGGGGAAAAACTGTTTTTT. Variable domain in full (rest from reference TRBV7-9 and TRBJ1-4): DTGVSQNPRHKITKRGQNVTFRCDPISEHNRLYWYRQTLGQGPEFLTYFQNEAQLEKSRLLSDRFSAERPKGSFSTLEIQRTEQGDSAMYLCASSVDRREGEKLFFGSGTQLSVL.

The genes are TRBV7-2 and TRBJ2-7; possible D gene TRBD1, 6 bases. Germline V gene lookup returns CDR1 SGHTA and CDR2 FQGNSA. The CDR3 is 13 amino acids. V was shortened by 1 base and J by 7 bases, with 11 bases between the two germline ends. CDR3 nucleotides: TGTGCCAGCAGCTTAGATTTTCAGGGGGAGCAGTACTTC. Its protein product is CASSLDFQGEQYF.

The chain links TRBV5-5 to TRBJ1-2; no clear D. Trimming stripped 5 bases from V and 8 bases from J, with 19 bases between. The germline V gene encodes CDR1 SGHKS and CDR2 YYEKEE (reference sequence). The CDR3 extends over 14 amino acids. The CDR3 loop is CASREGLTTRGYTF. The CDR3 DNA reads TGTGCCAGCAGGGAGGGCCTCACCACCCGAGGCTACACCTTC.

The rearrangement uses TRBV19 and TRBJ2-5; no clear D. Germline V gives CDR1 LNHDA, CDR2 SQIVND (reference sequence). V gave up 5 bases and J gave up 4 bases, with 11 bases separating them. This CDR3 has 13 residues. In DNA form, the CDR3 reads TGTGCCAGTAGTCTCGTTCGTGCAGAGACCCAGTACTTC. Amino acid sequence: CASSLVRAETQYF.

The rearrangement joins TRBV5-1 to TRBJ2-7; 8 bases map to TRBD1. With 4 bases clipped from V and 5 bases from J, the junction kept 8 bases outside the gene matches. CDR3 size: 14 residues. CDR1 is SGHRS and CDR2 is YFSETQ in the germline V gene. The CDR3 region has the DNA TGCGCCAGCAGCACCCGGGACAGGTTGGACGAGCAGTACTTC. This gives the protein CASSTRDRLDEQYF.

The V call is TRBV21-1, the J call TRBJ1-5. TRBV21-1 is listed as a pseudogene. The CDR3 spans 15 residues. CDR3 in amino acids: CASSKREAENQPQHF. The CDR3 DNA follows: TGTGCCAGCAGCAAAAGGGAGGCGGAAAATCAGCCCCAGCATTTT.

The chain carries TRBV7-3 and TRBJ1-6; D might be TRBD1 (5 bases). V was pared by 6 bases and J by 4 bases, with 13 bases between. This CDR3 has 15 residues. CDR1 and CDR2 from the germline V gene are SGHTA and FQGTGA. Here the CDR3 reads CASSLAGPYNSPLHF. CDR3 in DNA: TGTGCCAGCAGTTTGGCAGGGCCGTATAATTCACCCCTCCACTTT.

In its sample, this clone was seen a few times. The chain recombines TRBV5-1 with TRBJ2-7, with D tentatively TRBD1 (6 bases). V was pared by 2 bases and J by 4 bases, with 10 bases between. The CDR3 length is 13 residues. The germline V gene has CDR1 SGHRS and CDR2 YFSETQ. CDR3 sequence reads: CASSFTGWYEQYF. The DNA for the CDR3 is TGCGCCAGCAGCTTCACAGGGTGGTACGAGCAGTACTTC.

This clone has a handful of counts. This chain connects TRBV11-3 to TRBJ1-1; D might be TRBD1 (6 bases). The CDR3 spans 13 residues. Germline V CDR1 and CDR2: SGHNT, YENEEA. V was trimmed by 3 bases and J by 1 base, leaving 6 bases between them. This CDR3 reads CASSFRGNTEAFF. As DNA, the CDR3 is TGTGCCAGCAGCTTCAGGGGGAACACTGAAGCTTTCTTT.

The V and J genes are TRBV5-1 and TRBJ2-2, with 9 bases that match TRBD1. The CDR3 loop spans 19 amino acids. The trim removed 2 bases at V and 9 bases at J, leaving 20 bases unmatched. The germline V gene has CDR1 SGHRS and CDR2 YFSETQ. CDR3 DNA: TGCGCCAGCAGCTTAACAGTCAATGGAGGCGGGACAGGGACACGGGAGCTGTTTTTT. Protein sequence: CASSLTVNGGGTGTRELFF.

This chain joins TRBV10-3 and TRBJ1-2; a weak D match, TRBD1 (5 bases). In germline, CDR1 is ENHRY, CDR2 SYGVKD. V lost 4 bases and J 1 base, leaving 13 bases between the germline ends. This CDR3 comprises 15 residues. As DNA, the CDR3 is TGTGCCATCAGTGTTCTCCAGGGCATTAACTATGGCTACACCTTC. This gives the protein CAISVLQGINYGYTF.